A selection of T cell receptor beta chains follows, all from one sample in a study of beta chain features in type 1 diabetes. Libraries were prepared by immunoSEQ multiplex PCR; TCRdb keeps only in-frame clonotypes and omits some of them. This sample yields hundreds of thousands of clones, of which roughly 12% are seen a single time; over 0.008% belongs to the top ten. The specimen was naive CD4+ T cells from blood. These receptors all come from a woman between 18 and 29 years old with type 1 diabetes. CDR3s include the opening cysteine and the closing phenylalanine or tryptophan. The order of the fields is CDR3 DNA, CDR3 protein, V gene, J gene, clone size, D gene. The D gene is left open where the match is weak. Clone size is given for some rows only: seen once, a few or many times, or a class if the clone is expanded.

TGTGCCAGCAGTGAAGGCGGGGGGAACACCGGGGAGCTGTTTTTT	CASSEGGGNTGELFF	TRBV25-1	TRBJ2-2	few	TRBD2
TGCGCCAGCAGTCAAAAAAGCGGTAGTACTTATAGCAATCAGCCCCAGCATTTT	CASSQKSGSTYSNQPQHF	TRBV23-1	TRBJ1-5	.	.
TGCAGCGTTGACCGCGGGGGCAGAGAGACCCAGTACTTC	CSVDRGGRETQYF	TRBV29-1	TRBJ2-5	.	.
TGTGCCAGCAGTTCGAGTGTTGCAGGGGGAAAGACCCAGTACTTC	CASSSSVAGGKTQYF	TRBV6-5	TRBJ2-5	.	TRBD1
TGTGCCACCAGCAGAGATCCGGCGGGAAGGAGCTCCTACAATGAGCAGTTCTTC	CATSRDPAGRSSYNEQFF	TRBV15	TRBJ2-1	few	.
TGTGCCTGGAGTGGGTTCGGCAAAAACATTCAGTACTTC	CAWSGFGKNIQYF	TRBV30	TRBJ2-4	few	.
TGTGCCAGTACCGAGGGGGGACAGGCATACAATGAGCAGTTCTTC	CASTEGGQAYNEQFF	TRBV19	TRBJ2-1	.	TRBD1
TGTGCCAGCAGTATAATTTCGAGCACAGATACGCAGTATTTT	CASSIISSTDTQYF	TRBV7-8	TRBJ2-3	.	.
TGTGCCACCATGCGGACAGGTTCCCCACCCCTCCACTTT	CATMRTGSPPLHF	TRBV19	TRBJ1-6	few	TRBD1
TGTGCCAGCAGCTCAGGGTATCGGGGGAATGAGCAGTTCTTC	CASSSGYRGNEQFF	TRBV7-9	TRBJ2-1	.	.